This T cell receptor beta chain appears in the sequencing data of a study of early T cells in non-severe SARS-CoV-2 infection. This clonotype was seen a handful of times. A single record per CDR3 protein comes from TCRdb applying MiXCR to the 5' RACE reads. The data contain approximately 73,000 distinct CDR3 sequences, more than 10% of them singletons. Between the trimmed V and J ends, which lost 4 bases and 4 bases, there was a span of 14 bases. CDR1 and CDR2 (germline): SGHNT, YYREEE (reference sequence). The CDR3 consists of 14 residues. This clonotype originated in an adult who was a healthcare worker with PCR-confirmed SARS-CoV-2 infection or an uninfected control (not recorded which). The source material was whole blood. This chain joins TRBV5-4 and TRBJ1-2, with D perhaps matching TRBD1 (6 bases). The CDR3 here is CASSPQGLSYGYTF. For the CDR3, the DNA is TGTGCCAGCAGCCCCCAGGGGCTGAGCTATGGCTACACCTTC.